This T cell receptor beta chain was sequenced during a study of blood T cell repertoires in COVID-19. Study-level information: Spain, Italy and the United States supplied samples that represented acute and convalescent COVID-19. PBMCs, B-cell-depleted T cells, or T cells provided the cDNA or gDNA that made up the material.

Original analysis: Researchers report that nucleated cell counts were estimated from reference gene primer amplification. Here immunoSEQ multiplex PCR was the method, and the copy in TCRdb shows in-frame clones only, minus some. V and J calls and clone size follow that table, whereas D and trimming were derived from the DNA. The sample has fewer than 250,000 clones, less than 90% seen once. This clone was seen a single time. With V trimmed by 4 bases and J by 1 base, 8 bases remained unmatched. Germline values: CDR1 SGHDT, CDR2 YYEEEE. There are 15 residues in the CDR3. Sequenced sample: peripheral blood. This clonotype was sampled from an older man with acute or convalescent COVID-19. The rearrangement links TRBV5-6 to TRBJ2-7; 7 bases fit TRBD2. For the CDR3, the DNA is TGTGCCAGCAGCCCGAGCGGGAACCCTTCCTACGAGCAGTACTTC. Translated, it gives CASSPSGNPSYEQYF.